This T cell receptor beta chain was profiled in a study of blood T cells in healthy people across ages. Study details: Capturing about one barcoded beta molecule per two T cells was achieved by template switching.

For the second PCR, which ran for about 7 to 11 cycles, a sample-barcoded 5' primer and a J-beta primer mix were used. A single record per CDR3 protein comes from TCRdb applying MiXCR to the 5' RACE reads. The sample includes 1,100,000 or so distinct CDR3 sequences, more than 35% seen only once; the top ten take around 18%. Germline V CDR1 and CDR2: ENHRY, SYGVKD. CDR3 length: 14 residues. V gave up 4 bases and J gave up 6 bases; unmatched junction bases: 3. This clonotype has just a few counts. The antigen is undetermined. Study results and limitations: The study found more naive CD4+ cells and higher diversity in long-lived than aged donors. While age rose, TCR beta diversity per million T cells dropped in a roughly linear way. CMV status of donors was unknown, possibly confounding expanded clonotype changes.

The chain carries TRBV10-3 and TRBJ1-5; TRBD1 matches at 10 bases. This receptor was identified in a woman aged 55-69 years in good health. Material for sequencing was blood. The chain's CDR3 is CAISVGDRGQPQHF. The CDR3 coding sequence is TGTGCCATCAGTGTGGGGGACAGGGGTCAGCCCCAGCATTTT.